Below are 24 T cell receptor beta chains sequenced from a single sample in a study of regulatory T cells in long-lasting Graves disease. Regarding time point: newly diagnosed GD, antithyroid drugs for less than 3 months. The TCR library was prepared using RNA isolated from PBMCs. For TCR beta, libraries came from iRepertoire HTBI primers and Arm-PCR of CDR3 regions. TCRdb recomputed calls from the multiplex PCR reads with MiXCR, one row per CDR3 protein. The sample records under 800,000 distinct CDR3 sequences, around 17% being singletons. This sample was also put to use in a study of T cells in Graves' hyperthyroidism and ophthalmopathy.

Sequences were derived from peripheral blood mononuclear cells (PBMCs), sampled at new diagnosis, from a patient treated with antithyroid drugs. These receptors were obtained from a woman in her 30s with Graves disease.

The gene calls are TRBV25-1 and TRBJ1-5, with D tentatively TRBD1 (5 bases). Trimming shortened V by 3 bases and J by 1 base, and 7 bases separated the two germline ends. CDR3 size: 14 residues. CDR1 and CDR2 (germline): MGHDK, SYGVNS. CDR3 region: CASSDRESNQPQHF. The DNA of the CDR3 is TGTGCCAGCAGTGACAGGGAGAGCAATCAGCCCCAGCATTTT.

The V gene is TRBV19, the J gene TRBJ1-2; D might be TRBD1 (6 bases). V lost 5 bases and J 2 bases, leaving 12 bases between the germline ends. CDR3 length: 14 amino acids. The germline V gene has CDR1 LNHDA and CDR2 SQIVND (reference sequence). For the CDR3, the DNA is TGTGCCAGTAGTTCGGCAGGGGAGAACTATGGCTACACCTTC. The encoded protein is CASSSAGENYGYTF.

This clonotype was detected a few times. This chain connects TRBV5-4 to TRBJ2-7, with TRBD1 matching 9 bases. Germline CDR1 SGHNT, CDR2 YYREEE (reference sequence). The junction had 6 bases not matched to a gene; V was cut back by 3 bases and J by 2 bases. The CDR3 spans 15 residues. The CDR3 sequence is CASSSNRGRAYEQYF. Here the CDR3 DNA reads TGTGCCAGCAGCTCCAACAGGGGGCGCGCCTACGAGCAGTACTTC.

The rearrangement uses TRBV6-1 and TRBJ2-1, with a tentative D call TRBD1 (5 bases). V lost 8 bases, J lost 4 bases, and 6 bases lay in between. The CDR3 consists of 11 residues. The germline V gene encodes CDR1 MNHNS and CDR2 SASEGT. The CDR3 loop reads CASGAYNEQFF. The DNA of the CDR3 is TGTGCCAGCGGGGCATACAATGAGCAGTTCTTC.

This clonotype has a count of ten or more. The chain combines TRBV20-1 with TRBJ2-1; no definite D call. Per the germline V gene, CDR1 is DFQATT and CDR2 is SNEGSKA (reference sequence). This CDR3 is built from 15 residues. Trimming left V 4 bases short and J 0 bases short, with 13 bases between. The CDR3 loop is CSATGGLSSYNEQFF. The CDR3, as DNA: TGCAGTGCTACAGGCGGTCTTAGCTCCTACAATGAGCAGTTCTTC.

V usage is TRBV5-1 and J usage is TRBJ2-2; the D gene is possibly TRBD2 (6 bases). This CDR3 contains 16 residues. Deletions cut 5 bases from V and 3 bases from J, with 17 bases between. Germline V gives CDR1 SGHRS, CDR2 YFSETQ. In DNA form, the CDR3 reads TGCGCCAGCAGACCTTCCGGGACTCCTTACACCGGGGAGCTGTTTTTT. Translating it yields CASRPSGTPYTGELFF.

This clonotype has more than one count but fewer than ten. V usage is TRBV20-1 and J usage is TRBJ1-1; the match to TRBD1 covers 7 bases. This CDR3 contains 14 residues. The germline V gene encodes CDR1 DFQATT and CDR2 SNEGSKA (reference sequence). Trimming cost V 6 bases and J 5 bases; bases outside gene matches: 12. The DNA for the CDR3 is TGCAGTGCCCCCCGACAGGGCCCGTGGACTGAAGCTTTCTTT. Encoded protein: CSAPRQGPWTEAFF.

The rearrangement uses TRBV20-1 and TRBJ2-1, with D tentatively TRBD2 (6 bases). The germline V and J ends were trimmed by 4 bases and 2 bases, with 15 bases remaining between them. The CDR3 totals 15 residues. Germline CDR1 DFQATT, CDR2 SNEGSKA (reference sequence). The chain's CDR3 is CSANPSDKPYNEQFF. The CDR3 DNA is TGCAGTGCTAACCCTAGCGACAAGCCCTACAATGAGCAGTTCTTC.

This clonotype was seen ten or more times. The genes are TRBV7-9 and TRBJ1-5, with a possible D match to TRBD1 (6 bases). This CDR3 comprises 16 residues. Trimming took off 3 bases at V and 0 bases at J, with 12 bases between the two ends. CDR1 and CDR2 (germline): SEHNR, FQNEAQ (reference sequence). CDR3 protein: CASSFTQGYSNQPQHF. The CDR3 DNA sequence: TGTGCCAGCAGCTTCACACAGGGTTATAGCAATCAGCCCCAGCATTTT. The full variable domain, with the rest looked up from reference TRBV7-9 and TRBJ1-5, is DTGVSQNPRHKITKRGQNVTFRCDPISEHNRLYWYRQTLGQGPEFLTYFQNEAQLEKSRLLSDRFSAERPKGSFSTLEIQRTEQGDSAMYLCASSFTQGYSNQPQHFGDGTRLSIL.

This clonotype was found many times. The chain links TRBV2 to TRBJ2-1; unclear D gene. With 6 bases removed from V and 8 bases from J, the gap between germline ends came to 11 bases. The germline gives CDR1 SNHLY, CDR2 FYNNEI. The CDR3 is 12 amino acids. CDR3 bases: TGTGCCAGCAGGGCTGAGCCTGATGAGCAGTTCTTC. Translation gives CASRAEPDEQFF.

This clonotype was seen repeatedly, ten times or more. The chain joins TRBV6-2 or TRBV6-3 to TRBJ2-1, with 9 bases identical to TRBD2. Germline V CDR1 and CDR2: MNHEY, SVGEGT. The V segment lost 1 base and the J segment 0 bases; nucleotides outside the gene matches: 7. The CDR3 contains 18 residues. The CDR3 reads CASSYFAGGPSSYNEQFF. In nucleotides, the CDR3 is TGTGCCAGCAGTTACTTTGCGGGAGGGCCGAGCTCCTACAATGAGCAGTTCTTC.

This clonotype showed up just a few times. This rearrangement joins TRBV30 to TRBJ2-7; D may be TRBD1 (5 bases). The CDR3 loop spans 15 amino acids. Between the trimmed V and J ends, which lost 0 bases and 2 bases, there was a span of 14 bases. In germline, CDR1 is GTSNPN, CDR2 SVGIG (reference sequence). The CDR3 protein is CAWSVLAGSTYEQYF. The CDR3 coding sequence is TGTGCCTGGAGTGTATTAGCAGGGTCGACCTACGAGCAGTACTTC.

Comment on this clonotype: It may be a read error: a sequence one base away is much more abundant. The rearrangement uses TRBV28 and TRBJ1-5, with D unresolved. The CDR3 covers 15 residues. Trimming shortened V by 2 bases and J by 0 bases, and 8 bases separated the two germline ends. CDR1 is MDHEN, CDR2 SYDVKM, per germline. Written as DNA, the CDR3 is TGTGCCAGCAGTTTACCAGGCCCTAGCAATCAGCCCCAGCATTTT. This gives the protein CASSLPGPSNQPQHF.

This clonotype was seen repeatedly, ten times or more. The V call is TRBV28, the J call TRBJ2-1; weak D call: TRBD2 (6 bases). Deletions cut 6 bases from V and 2 bases from J, with 17 bases between. Germline values: CDR1 MDHEN, CDR2 SYDVKM. The CDR3 is 16 residues long. The CDR3 here is CASRRVEGVPYNEQFF. The CDR3 DNA reads TGTGCCAGCAGGAGGGTGGAGGGCGTCCCCTACAATGAGCAGTTCTTC.

V is TRBV11-2 and J is TRBJ2-1, with TRBD1 identical over 7 bases. CDR3 length equals 18 residues. The germline V gene encodes CDR1 SGHAT and CDR2 FQNNGV. J was trimmed by 5 bases and V by 5 bases; bases with no gene match: 18. CDR3 sequence (DNA): TGTGCCAGCAGCCCGCTTCGGGACAGTATCGATACCAACAATGAGCAGTTCTTC. Translating gives CASSPLRDSIDTNNEQFF.

The table lists this clonotype with many counts. V usage is TRBV12-3 or TRBV12-4 and J usage is TRBJ2-1; tentatively, D is TRBD2 (5 bases). The CDR3 is 13 amino acids. V lost 6 bases and J lost 6, with 12 bases in between. CDR3 DNA: TGTGCCAGCAGACTTCCGGCGGGCAATGAGCAGTTCTTC. It is translated as CASRLPAGNEQFF.

This clonotype showed up many times. J is TRBJ2-2 and V is TRBV27; no firm D call. Trimming stripped 4 bases from V and 2 bases from J, with 8 bases between. Germline lookup yields CDR1 MNHEY and CDR2 SMNVEV (reference sequence). The CDR3 spans 14 residues. The CDR3 region has the DNA TGTGCCAGCAGTTCCCGGATTAACACCGGGGAGCTGTTTTTT. Translating gives CASSSRINTGELFF.

This clonotype was picked up many times. The chain couples TRBV2 to TRBJ2-7; unclear D gene. The CDR3 runs to 14 residues. From germline, CDR1 is SNHLY and CDR2 FYNNEI. V was cut by 1 base and J by 5 bases, with 12 bases left in between. CDR3 amino acids: CASSEEKGIHEQYF. Written as DNA, the CDR3 is TGTGCCAGCAGTGAAGAAAAAGGGATTCACGAGCAGTACTTC.

The chain carries TRBV27 and TRBJ1-5; TRBD1 is a possible D gene (5 bases). The V and J ends lost 3 bases and 5 bases respectively, with 8 bases between them. Per germline, CDR1 MNHEY and CDR2 SMNVEV (reference sequence). The CDR3 has 13 residues. In DNA form, the CDR3 reads TGTGCCAGCAGTTTCGGGGCGGATCAGCCCCAGCATTTT. It encodes CASSFGADQPQHF.

The chain has TRBV7-9 and TRBJ1-2; D is ambiguous. The CDR3 covers 15 residues. The germline gives CDR1 SEHNR, CDR2 FQNEAQ (reference sequence). Trimming took off 5 bases at V and 6 bases at J, with 19 bases between the two ends. Here the CDR3 reads CASSTRVADVDGYTF. Here the CDR3 DNA reads TGTGCCAGCAGCACAAGGGTGGCAGACGTCGATGGCTACACCTTC.

The chain uses TRBV6-2 or TRBV6-3 and TRBJ2-7; 8 nucleotides match TRBD2. The CDR3 runs 19 residues. V gave up 0 bases and J gave up 5 bases; unmatched junction bases: 18. In germline, CDR1 is MNHEY, CDR2 SVGEGT. The CDR3 coding sequence is TGTGCCAGCAGTTACTCGATTGGAGTGTATAACGGGAGGGCCGACGAGCAGTACTTC. This translates into CASSYSIGVYNGRADEQYF.

This clonotype has at least ten counts. The chain couples TRBV28 to TRBJ1-5; 8 bases line up with TRBD1. The germline CDR1 and CDR2 sequences are MDHEN and SYDVKM. The CDR3 sequence is 16 residues long. The J segment lost 6 bases and the V segment lost 5 bases, leaving 12 bases of the junction unmatched. CDR3 coding DNA: TGTGCCAGCAGTCGAACGGAAGCAGGGGGCTTTCAGCCCCAGCATTTT. Translating gives CASSRTEAGGFQPQHF.

The chain is built from TRBV24-1 and TRBJ2-3; TRBD2 aligns across 7 bases. The J segment lost 0 bases and the V segment lost 5 bases, leaving 19 bases of the junction unmatched. The CDR3 is made up of 20 amino acids. Germline CDR1 reads KGHDR; CDR2 reads SFDVKD. CDR3 nucleotides: TGTGCCACCAGTGCCGCCTCGGGGGTAGCGGGTACAGCCAGCACAGATACGCAGTATTTT. It encodes CATSAASGVAGTASTDTQYF.

V and J are TRBV7-9 and TRBJ2-7, with D perhaps assigned TRBD1 or TRBD2 (5 bases each). From germline, CDR1 is SEHNR and CDR2 FQNEAQ (reference sequence). Trimming removed 2 bases at V and 9 bases at J, with 11 bases between. The CDR3 spans 12 residues. The CDR3 bases are TGTGCCAGCAGCTTATCGGGGCCAGGGCAGTACTTC. Translated: CASSLSGPGQYF.